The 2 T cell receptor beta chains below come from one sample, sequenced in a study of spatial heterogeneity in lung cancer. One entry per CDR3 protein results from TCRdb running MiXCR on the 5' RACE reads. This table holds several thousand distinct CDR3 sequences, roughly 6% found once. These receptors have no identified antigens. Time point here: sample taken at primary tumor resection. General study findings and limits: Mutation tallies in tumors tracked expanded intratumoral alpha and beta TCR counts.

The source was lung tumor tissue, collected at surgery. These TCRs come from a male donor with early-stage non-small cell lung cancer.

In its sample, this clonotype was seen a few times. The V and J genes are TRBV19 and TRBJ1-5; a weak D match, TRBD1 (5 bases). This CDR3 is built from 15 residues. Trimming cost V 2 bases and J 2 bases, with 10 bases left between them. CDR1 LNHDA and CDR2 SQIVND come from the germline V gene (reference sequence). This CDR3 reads CASSITGGGNQPQHF. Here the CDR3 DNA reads TGTGCCAGTAGTATAACTGGGGGAGGCAATCAGCCCCAGCATTTT.

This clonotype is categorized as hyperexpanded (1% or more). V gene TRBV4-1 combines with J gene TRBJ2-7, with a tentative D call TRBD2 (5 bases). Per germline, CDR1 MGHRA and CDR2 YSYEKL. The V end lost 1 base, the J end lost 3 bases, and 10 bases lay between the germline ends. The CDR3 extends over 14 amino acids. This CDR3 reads CASSQVYRDYEQYF. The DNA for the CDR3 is TGCGCCAGCAGCCAAGTTTACCGGGACTACGAGCAGTACTTC.